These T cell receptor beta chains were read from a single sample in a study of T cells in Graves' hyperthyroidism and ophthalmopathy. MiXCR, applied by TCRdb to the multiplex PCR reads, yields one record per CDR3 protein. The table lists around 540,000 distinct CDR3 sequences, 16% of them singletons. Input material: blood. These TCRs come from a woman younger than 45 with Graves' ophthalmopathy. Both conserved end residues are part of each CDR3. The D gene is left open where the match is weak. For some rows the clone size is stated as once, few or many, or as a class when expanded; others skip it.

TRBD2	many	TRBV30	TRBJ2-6	CAWIGGLSEPGANVLTF	TGTGCCTGGATCGGGGGACTATCTGAACCTGGGGCCAACGTCCTGACTTTC
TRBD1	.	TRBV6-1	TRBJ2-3	CASRSIQGASTDTQYF	TGTGCCAGCAGGTCGATACAGGGGGCTAGCACAGATACGCAGTATTTT
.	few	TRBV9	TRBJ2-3	CASSVEGNTDTQYF	TGTGCCAGCAGCGTAGAAGGGAACACAGATACGCAGTATTTT
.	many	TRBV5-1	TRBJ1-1	CASSLEGKVGNTEAFF	TGCGCCAGCAGCTTGGAAGGGAAAGTGGGGAACACTGAAGCTTTCTTT
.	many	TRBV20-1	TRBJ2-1	CSASKGQSSYNEQFF	TGCAGTGCTAGCAAGGGGCAATCCTCCTACAATGAGCAGTTCTTC
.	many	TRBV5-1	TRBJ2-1	CASSLGPGFYNEQFF	TGCGCCAGCAGCTTGGGGCCAGGCTTTTACAATGAGCAGTTCTTC
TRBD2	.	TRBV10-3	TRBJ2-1	CAISGGGRDYNEQFF	TGTGCCATCAGTGGCGGCGGGAGGGACTACAATGAGCAGTTCTTC
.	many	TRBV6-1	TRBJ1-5	CASSGGLGNQPQHF	TGTGCCAGCAGTGGAGGGTTGGGCAATCAGCCCCAGCATTTT
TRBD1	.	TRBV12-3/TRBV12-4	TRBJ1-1	CASRGQQGSEAFF	TGTGCCAGCAGGGGACAGCAGGGTTCTGAAGCTTTCTTT
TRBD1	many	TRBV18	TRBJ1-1	CASSPAPGTAELSF	TGTGCCAGCTCACCCGCCCCCGGGACAGCCGAGCTTTCTTTT
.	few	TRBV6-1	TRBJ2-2	CASSILRTGELFF	TGTGCCAGCAGTATTCTCAGGACCGGGGAGCTGTTTTTT
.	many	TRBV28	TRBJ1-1	CASSTLTSNTEAFF	TGTGCCAGCAGTACGTTGACCTCGAACACTGAAGCTTTCTTT
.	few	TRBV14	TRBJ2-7	CASSRTRNLYEQYF	TGTGCCAGCAGTAGGACAAGGAATCTTTACGAGCAGTACTTC
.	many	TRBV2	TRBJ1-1	CASNDMNTEAFF	TGTGCCAGCAACGACATGAACACTGAAGCTTTCTTT
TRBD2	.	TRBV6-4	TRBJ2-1	CASSDSSGYNEQFF	TGTGCCAGCAGTGATTCTAGCGGTTACAATGAGCAGTTCTTC
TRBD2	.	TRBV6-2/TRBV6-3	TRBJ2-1	CASRVAGGHNEQFF	TGTGCCAGCAGAGTAGCGGGAGGGCACAATGAGCAGTTCTTC
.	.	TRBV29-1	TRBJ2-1	CSVEGVSLSSYSEQFF	TGCAGCGTTGAAGGGGTCTCACTTAGCTCCTACAGTGAGCAGTTCTTC
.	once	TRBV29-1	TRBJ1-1	CSVEGRLHGEAFF	TGCAGCGTTGAGGGACGGCTACATGGCGAAGCTTTCTTT
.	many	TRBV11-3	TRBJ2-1	CASKEAGSYNEQFF	TGTGCCAGCAAGGAAGCGGGCTCCTACAATGAGCAGTTCTTC
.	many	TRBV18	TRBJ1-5	CASSPQQGQNQPQHF	TGTGCCAGCTCACCACAGCAGGGACAAAATCAGCCCCAGCATTTT
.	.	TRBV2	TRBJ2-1	CASSVGAESYNEQFF	TGTGCCAGCAGTGTTGGAGCGGAGTCTTACAATGAGCAGTTCTTC
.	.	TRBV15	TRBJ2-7	CATSRDRAGTYEQYF	TGTGCCACCAGCAGAGATAGGGCAGGTACCTACGAGCAGTACTTC
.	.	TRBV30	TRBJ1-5	CAWSLGGLGQPQHF	TGTGCCTGGAGTTTAGGGGGGCTTGGGCAGCCCCAGCATTTT
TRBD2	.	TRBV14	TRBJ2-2	CASNLAGTGELFF	TGTGCCAGCAATCTAGCGGGGACCGGGGAGCTGTTTTTT
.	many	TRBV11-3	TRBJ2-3	CASSHRRTDTQYF	TGTGCCAGCAGCCACAGGCGAACAGATACGCAGTATTTT
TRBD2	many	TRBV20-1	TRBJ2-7	CSARDGLAETYEQYF	TGCAGTGCTAGAGATGGACTAGCGGAAACCTACGAGCAGTACTTC
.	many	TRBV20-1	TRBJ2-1	CSARNDRRNEQFF	TGCAGTGCTAGGAATGACAGGAGGAATGAGCAGTTCTTC
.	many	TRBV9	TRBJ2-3	CASSGGHPDTQYF	TGTGCCAGCAGCGGGGGACACCCAGATACGCAGTATTTT
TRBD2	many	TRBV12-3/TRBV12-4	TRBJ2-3	CASSSREGDTQYF	TGTGCCAGCAGTTCCAGGGAGGGGGATACGCAGTATTTT
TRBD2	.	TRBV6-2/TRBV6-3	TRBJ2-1	CASSYSIASGTRSYNEQFF	TGTGCCAGCAGTTACTCGATCGCTAGCGGGACCCGATCCTACAATGAGCAGTTCTTC